The rows below give T cell receptor beta chains drawn from one sample of a study of regulatory T cells in long-lasting Graves disease. TCRdb reprocessed the multiplex PCR reads with MiXCR, giving one entry per CDR3 protein. This sample has approximately 460,000 distinct CDR3 sequences, with about 17% found just once. These same data were also listed under a study on T cells in Graves' hyperthyroidism and ophthalmopathy.

Sample: peripheral blood mononuclear cells (PBMCs), taken at new diagnosis, from a patient treated with antithyroid drugs. The receptor source for this set is a woman in her twenties or thirties with Graves disease. Both conserved end residues are part of each CDR3. The D gene is left open where the match is weak. Clone size is given for some rows only: seen once, a few or many times, or a class if the clone is expanded.

v_call,clone_size,j_call,d_call,cdr3_nt,cdr3_aa
TRBV18,-,TRBJ1-2,TRBD1,TGTGCCAGCTCGGACCGGGACAGGGGGCTTCTTTGGTCTGGCTACACCTTC,CASSDRDRGLLWSGYTF
TRBV29-1,many,TRBJ2-7,TRBD2,TGCAGCGTCGAAAAAGGGTCGGCGGGAGGTATTTACGAGCAGTACTTC,CSVEKGSAGGIYEQYF
TRBV3-1,many,TRBJ1-2,-,TGTGCCAGCAGCCAAGATTGGGGGAGTAACTATGGCTACACCTTC,CASSQDWGSNYGYTF
TRBV20-1,few,TRBJ2-1,-,TGCAGTGCTGCCTCGGGACCCGTATACAATGAGCAGTTCTTC,CSAASGPVYNEQFF
TRBV30,many,TRBJ2-5,-,TGTGCCTGGAGTGTAGGCCCCGAGGGGACCCAGTACTTC,CAWSVGPEGTQYF
TRBV12-3/TRBV12-4,many,TRBJ2-2,TRBD1,TGTGCCAGCAGTTTTGCTAAGGACAGGGGAACCGGGGAGCTGTTTTTT,CASSFAKDRGTGELFF
TRBV6-2/TRBV6-3,-,TRBJ2-5,-,TGTGCCAGCAGGACGGATGCGCAGGGCTCGAGGGAGACCCAGTACTTC,CASRTDAQGSRETQYF
TRBV9,-,TRBJ1-1,-,TGTGCCAGCAGCGCCTCAGCCCTGAACACTGAAGCTTTCTTT,CASSASALNTEAFF
TRBV9,-,TRBJ2-1,-,TGTGCCAGCAGCGTTATAGGGTCTGCTCTCAATGAGCAGTTCTTC,CASSVIGSALNEQFF
TRBV6-5,many,TRBJ2-2,-,TGTGCCAGCAGTTTTCAAACTAGCAACACCGGGGAGCTGTTTTTT,CASSFQTSNTGELFF
TRBV19,few,TRBJ2-2,TRBD1,TGTGCCAGTAGCATTACTCCGGGACAGGGGAGGACCGGGGAGCTGTTTTTT,CASSITPGQGRTGELFF
TRBV5-1,few,TRBJ2-7,TRBD2,TGCGCCAGCAGCGGGGGGCTAGCGGGAGGTTCAGCCTACGAGCAGTACTTC,CASSGGLAGGSAYEQYF
TRBV18,many,TRBJ2-4,-,TGTGCCAGCTCACCAATAGCCAAAAACATTCAGTACTTC,CASSPIAKNIQYF
TRBV15,-,TRBJ1-5,-,TGTGCCACCAGCAGTCCGGGCCGGGGCAATCAGCCCCAGCATTTT,CATSSPGRGNQPQHF
TRBV7-9,-,TRBJ2-2,TRBD1,TGTGCCAGCAGCTTGTACGGGACAGGGGGCTACGCCGGGGAGCTGTTTTTT,CASSLYGTGGYAGELFF
TRBV5-1,many,TRBJ2-2,TRBD1,TGCGCCAGCAGCGTCTCCCCACCCTCATCCGGGACAGACACCGGGGAGCTGTTTTTT,CASSVSPPSSGTDTGELFF
TRBV9,few,TRBJ2-5,-,TGTGCCAGCAGCCAGAGCTGGCCCAGCCAAGAGACCCAGTACTTC,CASSQSWPSQETQYF
TRBV13,many,TRBJ2-1,-,TGTGCCAGCAGCCCCGGGACTCCGCAGCAGTTCTTC,CASSPGTPQQFF
TRBV20-1,-,TRBJ1-5,-,TGCAGTGCTAGCGGGGGATATGGCAATCAGCCCCAGCATTTT,CSASGGYGNQPQHF
TRBV27,few,TRBJ1-5,TRBD1,TGTGCCAGCAGTCCCATGACAGGGAACGATCAGCCCCAGCATTTT,CASSPMTGNDQPQHF
TRBV28,many,TRBJ1-6,TRBD1,TGTGCCAGCAGTAAAATACAGGGGTATAATTCACCCCTCCACTTT,CASSKIQGYNSPLHF
TRBV3-1,many,TRBJ1-3,-,TGTGCCAGCAGCCCTCGTTTCGGCTCTGGAAACACCATATATTTT,CASSPRFGSGNTIYF
TRBV28,many,TRBJ2-7,-,TGTGCCAGCAGTTTCCGTCTGCGGTCCTACGAGCAGTACTTC,CASSFRLRSYEQYF
TRBV7-6,few,TRBJ2-1,TRBD2,TGTGCCAGCAGCTTAGCCCTTCGGACTAGTTCGGGCAATGAGCAGTTCTTC,CASSLALRTSSGNEQFF
TRBV28,many,TRBJ2-3,-,TGTGCCAGCAGTTCCCGGGGTGGGAGCGATACAGATACGCAGTATTTT,CASSSRGGSDTDTQYF
TRBV28,many,TRBJ2-7,TRBD2,TGTGCCAGCAGCAAAACTAGCGGGAGCTACGAGCAGTACTTC,CASSKTSGSYEQYF